These 19 T cell receptor beta chains were sequenced from one sample in a study of molecular identifiers for immune sequencing clone quantification. A single record per CDR3 protein comes from TCRdb applying MiXCR to the PCR reads. The sample records approximately 500,000 distinct CDR3 sequences, about a quarter being singletons. Sequences were obtained from naive CD8+ T cells from blood, with Jurkat cell RNA spiked in. Subset meaning: FACS-sorted CD8+CD4-CCR7+CD45RA+ naive T cells. These receptors originate from a human donor in good health. Some libraries in this study had Jurkat cell RNA spiked in.

This clonotype showed up many times. This rearrangement joins TRBV9 to TRBJ2-5; D uncertain. The germline V gene encodes CDR1 SGDLS and CDR2 YYNGEE. The CDR3 spans 14 residues. V lost 0 bases to trimming and J lost 2 bases, with 8 bases between them. This chain's CDR3 is CASSVGTQQETQYF. The CDR3 coding sequence is TGTGCCAGCAGCGTAGGGACGCAGCAAGAGACCCAGTACTTC.

This sequence joins TRBV15 and TRBJ2-5; D call uncertain. V shed 6 bases and J shed 0 bases, with 11 bases lying between them. The CDR3 is 14 amino acids. The germline gives CDR1 LNHNV, CDR2 YYDKDF (reference sequence). CDR3 region: CATRKDGYQETQYF. CDR3 in DNA: TGTGCCACCAGAAAGGACGGCTACCAAGAGACCCAGTACTTC.

This clonotype came up many times. This chain joins TRBV6-5 and TRBJ2-4, with D unclear. The CDR3 covers 14 residues. Germline loops: CDR1 MNHEY, CDR2 SVGAGI. The ends were cut back, 2 bases at V and 4 bases at J, with 9 bases in the middle. Here the CDR3 DNA reads TGTGCCAGCAGTTACGCGGACGGTAAAAACATTCAGTACTTC. As protein: CASSYADGKNIQYF.

In its sample, this clonotype was seen a few times. The CDR3 DNA sequence: TGCAGCATCCGGACTAGCAGATCTTACAATGAGCAGTTCTTC. This gives the protein CSIRTSRSYNEQFF. The rearrangement links TRBV29-1 to TRBJ2-1; 8 bases map to TRBD2. The CDR3 runs 14 residues. The V segment lost 8 bases and the J segment 4 bases; nucleotides outside the gene matches: 10. Germline V gene sequence: CDR1 SQVTM, CDR2 ANQGSEA.

With regard to this clonotype: A read error may be the cause here, since a much bigger clone is one base away. The J gene is TRBJ2-2, the V gene TRBV6-5; TRBD1 is a possible D gene (6 bases). This CDR3 has 15 amino acids. Looked up from germline, CDR1 is MNHEY and CDR2 is SVGAGI. CDR3 DNA: TGTGCCAGCGGTTACGACAGGATGAACACCGGGGAGCTGTTTTTT. Protein product: CASGYDRMNTGELFF.

As regards this clonotype: One end of the junction varies from germline; a read error may be responsible. This rearrangement joins TRBV2 to TRBJ2-5; D uncertain. The CDR3 loop spans 13 amino acids. CDR1 SNHLY and CDR2 FYNNEI come from the germline V gene. This CDR3 is CASSGRSQEAQYF. In nucleotides, the CDR3 is TGTGCCAGCAGTGGAAGAAGCCAAGAGGCCCAGTACTTC. Supplemented by reference TRBV2 and TRBJ2-5, the full variable domain reads EPEVTQTPSHQVTQMGQEVILRCVPISNHLYFYWYRQILGQKVEFLVSFYNNEISEKSEIFDDQFSVERPDGSNFTLKIRSTKLEDSAMYFCASSGRSQEAQYFGPGTRLLVL.

At least ten counts were recorded for this clonotype. The chain couples TRBV5-5 to TRBJ2-7, with unresolved D. The V gene lost 2 bases and the J gene lost 2 bases, with 8 bases spanning the gap. The germline V gene has CDR1 SGHKS and CDR2 YYEKEE (reference sequence). This CDR3 comprises 13 residues. CDR3 DNA sequence: TGTGCCAGCAGCTTAGCATCCCCCTACGAGCAGTACTTC. It is translated as CASSLASPYEQYF.

The J gene is TRBJ1-2, the V gene TRBV3-1, with D tentatively TRBD1 (6 bases). Germline lookup yields CDR1 LGHDT and CDR2 YNNKEL (reference sequence). V lost 3 bases to trimming and J lost 6 bases, with 14 bases between them. The CDR3 length is 14 residues. In DNA, the CDR3 is TGTGCCAGCAGCCAGGCAGGGGAACTTGATGGCTACACCTTC. This encodes CASSQAGELDGYTF.

The V call is TRBV27, the J call TRBJ1-4; TRBD1 matches at 7 bases. J was trimmed by 7 bases and V by 2 bases; bases with no gene match: 7. The CDR3 is 15 amino acids. CDR1 MNHEY and CDR2 SMNVEV come from the germline V gene (reference sequence). CDR3 in DNA: TGTGCCAGCAGTTTAAAGACAGGGACCCCTGAAAAACTGTTTTTT. Its protein is CASSLKTGTPEKLFF.

Of note for this clonotype: Just one base apart from a much larger clone, this may be a read error. This rearrangement joins TRBV5-1 to TRBJ2-3; 8 nucleotides line up with TRBD1. V was clipped by 4 bases and J by 10 bases; unmatched bases: 8. There are 13 residues in the CDR3. From germline, CDR1 is SGHRS and CDR2 YFSETQ. The chain's CDR3 is CASSGDRSDAQYF. CDR3 nucleotide sequence: TGCGCCAGCAGCGGGGACAGGTCTGATGCGCAGTATTTT.

This clonotype was counted between two and nine times. The chain carries TRBV18 and TRBJ2-7; 7 bases line up with TRBD2. This CDR3 has 15 residues. With V trimmed by 3 bases and J by 2 bases, 7 bases remained unmatched. Per germline, CDR1 KGHSH and CDR2 LQKENI. The CDR3 loop reads CASSPPASGTYEQYF. CDR3 sequence (DNA): TGTGCCAGCTCACCCCCGGCTAGCGGCACCTACGAGCAGTACTTC.

In this sample, this clonotype turned up a few times. The V call is TRBV30, the J call TRBJ2-3; tentatively, D is TRBD2 (6 bases). The V gene's germline CDR1 is GTSNPN and CDR2 SVGIG (reference sequence). The CDR3 runs 17 residues. The V end was cut by 4 bases, the J end by 6 bases, with 26 bases between. CDR3 bases: TGTGCCTGGAACATAAACGCCGGGACTTTGTTTAAGGATACGCAGTATTTT. This codes for CAWNINAGTLFKDTQYF.

A few counts support this clonotype. The rearrangement joins TRBV5-8 to TRBJ2-3, with 9 bases matching TRBD2. Germline assignment: CDR1 SGHTS and CDR2 YDEGEE. V dropped 4 bases and J dropped 8; count of bases not matched to a gene: 5. The CDR3 contains 13 residues. This CDR3 reads CASSARTSATQYF. The CDR3 nucleotides read TGTGCCAGCAGCGCACGGACTAGCGCTACGCAGTATTTT.

Note on this clonotype: Because the CDR3 is missing its conserved closing phenylalanine or tryptophan, this is likely a read error. The chain employs TRBV6-1 and TRBJ2-1, with D perhaps matching TRBD1 (6 bases). This CDR3 comprises 13 residues. Deletions cut 4 bases from V and 7 bases from J, with 11 bases between. CDR1 and CDR2 from the germline V gene are MNHNS and SASEGT. The CDR3 loop reads CASSVNRVNEQFY. The CDR3, as DNA: TGTGCCAGCAGTGTAAACAGGGTAAATGAGCAGTTCTAC.

This chain joins TRBV7-2 and TRBJ2-6, with D perhaps given as TRBD1 or TRBD2 (6 bases each). This CDR3 contains 17 residues. V was pared by 5 bases and J by 4 bases, with 18 bases between. CDR1 and CDR2 (germline): SGHTA, FQGNSA. CDR3 protein: CASSVNSGGGGANVLTF. The CDR3 nucleotides read TGTGCCAGCAGCGTTAACTCAGGAGGGGGAGGGGCCAACGTCCTGACTTTC.

The table lists this clonotype with a few counts. The chain has TRBV12-3 or TRBV12-4 and TRBJ2-1; D possibly corresponds to TRBD2 (5 bases). The V gene lost 7 bases and the J gene lost 8 bases, with 15 bases spanning the gap. This CDR3 comprises 13 residues. The CDR3 spells CASTSVTGDEQFF. CDR3 DNA sequence: TGTGCCAGCACATCCGTCACCGGGGATGAGCAGTTCTTC.

This clonotype was seen many times. The CDR3 DNA sequence: TGTGCCAGCAGGGCGACCGGGACTGCACGGGCGAATACGCAGTATTTT. Its translation is CASRATGTARANTQYF. J is TRBJ2-3 and V is TRBV12-3 or TRBV12-4; D possibly corresponds to TRBD2 (6 bases). The CDR3 has 16 amino acids. V was cut by 6 bases and J by 7 bases, with 23 bases left in between.

Details on this clonotype: A much bigger clone sits one base away, suggesting this may be a read error. The chain combines TRBV7-2 with TRBJ1-5; 7 nucleotides match TRBD1. Germline values: CDR1 SGHTA, CDR2 FQGNSA. The CDR3 covers 17 residues. CDR3 sequence: CASNLLGGPYSNQPQHF. CDR3 DNA sequence: TGTGCCAGCAACTTATTAGGGGGCCCTTATAGCAATCAGCCCCAGCATTTT.

For this clonotype: With a much larger clone just one base away, this may be a read error. The rearrangement links TRBV11-2 to TRBJ2-4; weak D call: TRBD2 (6 bases). Trimming stripped 7 bases from V and 3 bases from J, with 19 bases between. The CDR3 length is 16 residues. Looked up from germline, CDR1 is SGHAT and CDR2 is FQNNGV. CDR3 sequence: CASTTSPGEDKNIQYF. The CDR3 DNA sequence: TGTGCCAGCACCACCTCGCCGGGAGAGGACAAAAACATTCAGTACTTC.